These 16 T cell receptor beta chains originate from one sample sequenced in a study of beta chain features in type 1 diabetes. The authors reverse transcribed all of the isolated RNA, so sequencing captured expressed TCRB transcripts. Sequenced by immunoSEQ multiplex PCR; TCRdb stores in-frame clones only, minus some. The sample contains about 360,000 clones, around 12% of which appear only once. Sequenced material: naive CD4+ T cells from blood. The source is a man younger than 30 in good health.

This chain joins TRBV13 and TRBJ2-3; 8 nucleotides align to TRBD2. V lost 2 bases to trimming and J lost 3 bases; unmatched junction nucleotides: 4. Germline CDR1 and CDR2: PRHDT and FYEKMQ (reference sequence). This CDR3 contains 15 residues. CDR3 nucleotides: TGTGCCAGCAGCTTAAGTCCTAGCGGGACAGATACGCAGTATTTT. Its protein is CASSLSPSGTDTQYF.

The chain joins TRBV5-1 to TRBJ2-1; weak D call: TRBD2 (6 bases). The germline gives CDR1 SGHRS, CDR2 YFSETQ. Trimming stripped 1 base from V and 3 bases from J, with 11 bases between. The CDR3 is 15 amino acids. CDR3 nucleotide sequence: TGCGCCAGCAGCTTGCGCGCGGGGCTCTACAATGAGCAGTTCTTC. It translates to CASSLRAGLYNEQFF.

V and J are TRBV15 and TRBJ2-1; perhaps TRBD2 as D (6 bases). V was clipped by 3 bases and J by 5 bases, with 17 bases between them. The CDR3 loop spans 16 amino acids. Germline V gene sequence: CDR1 LNHNV, CDR2 YYDKDF (reference sequence). The CDR3 protein is CATSSQFSGEDNEQFF. The CDR3 DNA reads as TGTGCCACCAGCAGTCAGTTTTCGGGAGAAGACAATGAGCAGTTCTTC.

The rearrangement uses TRBV15 and TRBJ2-6; TRBD1 is a possible D gene (6 bases). The CDR3 totals 16 residues. The ends were cut back, 3 bases at V and 0 bases at J, with 9 bases in the middle. Germline V gene data show CDR1 as LNHNV and CDR2 as YYDKDF (reference sequence). DNA for the CDR3: TGTGCCACCAGCAGCACAGGGCGCTCTGGGGCCAACGTCCTGACTTTC. This encodes CATSSTGRSGANVLTF.

A few counts support this clone. The V call is TRBV6-4, the J call TRBJ2-1, with D perhaps matching TRBD1 (5 bases). Germline V CDR1 and CDR2: MRHNA, SNTAGT. Trimming removed 3 bases from V and 0 bases from J, with 9 bases in between. The CDR3 spans 15 residues. The CDR3 coding sequence is TGTGCCAGCAGTGAGATTGACAGCTCCTACAATGAGCAGTTCTTC. It specifies CASSEIDSSYNEQFF.

The chain combines TRBV29-1 with TRBJ2-3; TRBD1 matches 7 bases. V was clipped by 2 bases and J by 1 base; unmatched bases: 3. This CDR3 has 14 residues. Germline CDR1 is SQVTM and CDR2 is ANQGSEA. CDR3 DNA sequence: TGCAGCGTTGAACCCGGGACAGGCACAGATACGCAGTATTTT. Protein sequence: CSVEPGTGTDTQYF.

This clone turned up a few times. V usage is TRBV18 and J usage is TRBJ2-5, with 7 nucleotides matching TRBD2. The V gene end was trimmed by 2 bases and the J gene end by 1 base; junction bases not matched to a gene: 10. The CDR3 loop spans 17 amino acids. The V gene's germline CDR1 is KGHSH and CDR2 LQKENI. The CDR3 here is CASSPEGGRIIQETQYF. The CDR3 nucleotides are TGTGCCAGCTCACCAGAGGGCGGGAGAATTATCCAAGAGACCCAGTACTTC. The full variable domain, with the rest looked up from reference TRBV18 and TRBJ2-5, is NAGVMQNPRHLVRRRGQEARLRCSPMKGHSHVYWYRQLPEEGLKFMVYLQKENIIDESGMPKERFSAEFPKEGPSILRIQQVVRGDSAAYFCASSPEGGRIIQETQYFGPGTRLLVL.

V is TRBV7-2 and J is TRBJ2-1; 8 bases are a match to TRBD1. The V gene's germline CDR1 is SGHTA and CDR2 FQGNSA. V shed 6 bases and J 11 bases; nucleotides not matched to a gene: 9. The CDR3 loop spans 13 amino acids. CDR3 nucleotides: TGTGCCAGCAGTCGCACAGGGGGACTGAAGCAGTTCTTC. Translating it yields CASSRTGGLKQFF. Full variable domain (missing parts from reference TRBV7-2 and TRBJ2-1): GAGVSQSPSNKVTEKGKDVELRCDPISGHTALYWYRQSLGQGLEFLIYFQGNSAPDKSGLPSDRFSAERTGGSVSTLTIQRTQQEDSAVYLCASSRTGGLKQFFGPGTRLTVL.

This clone was counted between two and nine times. V and J are TRBV10-3 and TRBJ2-3; D call uncertain. Trimming removed 2 bases from V and 4 bases from J, with 7 bases in between. There are 13 residues in the CDR3. Looked up from germline, CDR1 is ENHRY and CDR2 is SYGVKD. The CDR3 nucleotides are TGTGCCATCAGTGAGCCCAGTCCAGATACGCAGTATTTT. This gives the protein CAISEPSPDTQYF.

This clone was recorded a few times. The J gene is TRBJ2-6, the V gene TRBV29-1; 11 bases align to TRBD1. In germline, CDR1 is SQVTM, CDR2 ANQGSEA. The CDR3 length is 17 residues. Trimming at V came to 6 bases and at J to 2 bases, leaving 9 bases not matched to a gene. CDR3 loop: CSVTRTGGAAGANVLTF. CDR3 coding DNA: TGCAGCGTCACCCGGACAGGGGGCGCGGCTGGGGCCAACGTCCTGACTTTC.

This clone occurred a few times. The chain combines TRBV5-4 with TRBJ2-5, with a possible D match to TRBD1 (5 bases). Germline lookup yields CDR1 SGHNT and CDR2 YYREEE (reference sequence). The CDR3 sequence is 14 residues long. V lost 4 bases and J 5 bases, leaving 15 bases between the germline ends. For the CDR3, the DNA is TGTGCCAGCAGCAGGTCGACAGCTTCGGAGACCCAGTACTTC. Its translation is CASSRSTASETQYF.

This clone turned up a few times. This chain links TRBV15 with TRBJ2-1; 10 nucleotides line up with TRBD2. With 5 bases clipped from V and 2 bases from J, the junction kept 3 bases outside the gene matches. CDR1 is LNHNV, CDR2 YYDKDF, per germline (reference sequence). The CDR3 spans 15 residues. For the CDR3, the DNA is TGTGCCACCAGCGTAAGCGGGAGGGCCTACAATGAGCAGTTCTTC. Residues: CATSVSGRAYNEQFF.

The CDR3 reads CASSPLATQYF. In nucleotides, the CDR3 is TGTGCCAGCAGTCCACTCGCTACCCAGTACTTC. The gene calls are TRBV27 and TRBJ2-5; D remains ambiguous. The CDR3 sequence is 11 residues long. The germline V and J ends were trimmed by 5 bases and 8 bases, with 9 bases remaining between them. Looked up from germline, CDR1 is MNHEY and CDR2 is SMNVEV (reference sequence).

The chain couples TRBV19 to TRBJ2-1; TRBD2 matches at 12 bases. After removal of 5 bases from V and 10 bases from J, the junction contained 15 bases not matched to a gene. The CDR3 is 17 amino acids. The germline gives CDR1 LNHDA, CDR2 SQIVND (reference sequence). The CDR3 loop is CASSLRGGLAGSGEQFF. The CDR3 DNA follows: TGTGCCAGTAGTCTTCGTGGCGGACTAGCGGGAAGTGGGGAGCAGTTCTTC.

This clone was counted between two and nine times. CDR3 nucleotide sequence: TGTGCCAGCAGTTACGAGAATTCACCCCTCCACTTT. Protein product: CASSYENSPLHF. The rearrangement joins TRBV28 to TRBJ1-6; D unclear. This CDR3 is built from 12 residues. The germline CDR1 and CDR2 sequences are MDHEN and SYDVKM. Trimming took off 4 bases at V and 7 bases at J, with 5 bases between the two ends.

The V and J genes are TRBV30 and TRBJ2-7, with 10 bases matching TRBD1. This CDR3 comprises 13 residues. V shed 0 bases and J 6 bases; nucleotides not matched to a gene: 2. Per germline, CDR1 GTSNPN and CDR2 SVGIG (reference sequence). CDR3 amino acids: CAWSVRTGGEQYF. The CDR3 DNA reads as TGTGCCTGGAGTGTAAGGACAGGGGGCGAGCAGTACTTC.